This TCR beta chain was sequenced in a study of shared clonotypes between healthy human individuals. At the level of the study: Samples came from a couple of female and a few male donors aged 18 to 49.

Repertoires were generated with immunoSEQ multiplex PCR, while TCRdb's copy carries only in-frame clones and drops some. The table records around 2.5 million clones, roughly 93% of them present only once. This clone was counted a single time. Germline assignment: CDR1 SGDLS and CDR2 YYNGEE. The CDR3 covers 16 residues. J was trimmed by 4 bases and V by 0 bases; bases with no gene match: 7. Sequenced: naive CD4+ T cells from PBMCs. The subset denotes: CD45RA+ positively selected. J is TRBJ2-5 and V is TRBV9; 9 bases are shared with TRBD2. The receptor was derived from a man aged 18-30 years in good health. Some clones in this sample may be carry-over from other donors' samples. The CDR3 bases are TGTGCCAGCAGCGTAGGCGGTAGCGGGAGCTTAGAGACCCAGTACTTC. As protein: CASSVGGSGSLETQYF.